These 11 T cell receptor beta chains share one sample of origin, sequenced in a study of OX40 agonist ivuxolimab in advanced cancers. Libraries were made using the immunoSEQ multiplex PCR assay. In its TCRdb copy, this immuneACCESS table keeps in-frame sequences only and misses some clones. Where compared with another copy, unresolved V genes explain less than half of these, and the others have no known cause. Within this sample are 75,000 to 95,000 clones, with 92% of them counted one time only. The ten largest clones capture approximately 10% of the sample. The sequences come from CD4+ or CD8+ T cells sorted from blood, collected in a trial of the OX40 agonist ivuxolimab. The receptors were gathered from an adult with an advanced solid tumor such as melanoma, head and neck, liver or kidney cancer.

There are a few counts of this clone. V usage is TRBV30 and J usage is TRBJ1-1; the D gene is possibly TRBD1 (5 bases). The V gene's germline CDR1 is GTSNPN and CDR2 SVGIG (reference sequence). The CDR3 runs 12 residues. The V end lost 1 base, the J end lost 5 bases, and 8 bases lay between the germline ends. In DNA, the CDR3 is TGTGCCTGGAGTGACTGGGGGACTGAAGCTTTCTTT. Translated, it gives CAWSDWGTEAFF.

V usage is TRBV15 and J usage is TRBJ2-7; D might be TRBD1 or TRBD2, each matching 5 bases. CDR3 length: 15 residues. Trimming pared 1 base from V and 4 bases from J, leaving 14 bases between. Germline values: CDR1 LNHNV, CDR2 YYDKDF (reference sequence). CDR3 coding DNA: TGTGCCACCAGCAGAGTAGGGGAGCTGTTTTACGAGCAGTACTTC. This translates into CATSRVGELFYEQYF.

This chain connects TRBV7-9 to TRBJ1-5; D call uncertain. The CDR3 spans 12 residues. Trimming left V 1 base short and J 5 bases short, with 3 bases between. Germline V CDR1 and CDR2: SEHNR, FQNEAQ (reference sequence). This CDR3 is CASSLGDQPQHF. The CDR3 DNA sequence: TGTGCCAGCAGCTTAGGAGATCAGCCCCAGCATTTT.

The chain links TRBV10-3 to TRBJ2-7, with a tentative D call TRBD1 (6 bases). Germline values: CDR1 ENHRY, CDR2 SYGVKD. Trimming cost V 3 bases and J 4 bases, with 10 bases left between them. This CDR3 contains 13 residues. CDR3 nucleotides: TGTGCCATCAGTGATGGGGGCTCATACGAGCAGTACTTC. Protein sequence: CAISDGGSYEQYF.

V and J are TRBV12-5 and TRBJ1-1; 10 nucleotides match TRBD1. Looked up from germline, CDR1 is LGHNT and CDR2 is FRNRAP. This CDR3 has 12 amino acids. Germline trimming cut 5 bases from V and 11 bases from J; bases unmatched to any gene: 5. The CDR3 coding sequence is TGTGCTAGTGGTGCCGGGACAGGGGACGCTTTCTTT. Its translation is CASGAGTGDAFF.

J is TRBJ2-7 and V is TRBV19; the D gene is possibly TRBD2 (6 bases). The CDR3 length is 15 residues. Germline loops: CDR1 LNHDA, CDR2 SQIVND (reference sequence). Trimming pared 5 bases from V and 1 base from J, leaving 15 bases between. The CDR3 DNA is TGTGCCAGTAGTTTCCATGTCCGGGGGTCCTACGAGCAGTACTTC. Amino acid sequence: CASSFHVRGSYEQYF.

The rearrangement uses TRBV6-5 and TRBJ1-1, with D unresolved. The germline V and J ends were trimmed by 0 bases and 0 bases, with 8 bases remaining between them. The germline gives CDR1 MNHEY, CDR2 SVGAGI. CDR3 size: 15 residues. The chain's CDR3 is CASSYSGYMNTEAFF. As DNA, the CDR3 is TGTGCCAGCAGTTACTCAGGGTACATGAACACTGAAGCTTTCTTT.

This rearrangement joins TRBV5-1 to TRBJ2-7; D possibly corresponds to TRBD2 (7 bases). The germline CDR1 and CDR2 sequences are SGHRS and YFSETQ. This CDR3 is 16 amino acids long. Trimming left V 0 bases short and J 6 bases short, with 19 bases between. In nucleotides, the CDR3 is TGCGCCAGCAGCTTGGCCGGGGGCAGCGGGACCGTCGAGCAGTACTTC. It specifies CASSLAGGSGTVEQYF.

CDR3 bases: TGTGCCAGCAGTGATACGGGGAACACTGAAGCTTTCTTT. Translated, it gives CASSDTGNTEAFF. This chain connects TRBV2 to TRBJ1-1; D remains ambiguous. This CDR3 has 13 residues. Germline values: CDR1 SNHLY, CDR2 FYNNEI. The V gene lost 3 bases and the J gene lost 1 base, with 6 bases spanning the gap.

The chain employs TRBV25-1 and TRBJ1-1; D gene unclear. There are 13 residues in the CDR3. CDR1 is MGHDK and CDR2 is SYGVNS in the germline V gene. V was trimmed by 5 bases and J by 1 base, leaving 8 bases between them. The CDR3 bases are TGTGCCAGCAGTCCAACATCGAACACTGAAGCTTTCTTT. This gives the protein CASSPTSNTEAFF.

The rearrangement joins TRBV30 to TRBJ2-7; 8 bases are shared with TRBD1. Per the germline V gene, CDR1 is GTSNPN and CDR2 is SVGIG (reference sequence). V was clipped by 2 bases and J by 7 bases; unmatched bases: 10. The CDR3 length is 14 residues. CDR3 region: CAWSTGQGASEQYF. The CDR3, as DNA: TGTGCCTGGAGTACGGGGCAGGGGGCAAGTGAGCAGTACTTC.